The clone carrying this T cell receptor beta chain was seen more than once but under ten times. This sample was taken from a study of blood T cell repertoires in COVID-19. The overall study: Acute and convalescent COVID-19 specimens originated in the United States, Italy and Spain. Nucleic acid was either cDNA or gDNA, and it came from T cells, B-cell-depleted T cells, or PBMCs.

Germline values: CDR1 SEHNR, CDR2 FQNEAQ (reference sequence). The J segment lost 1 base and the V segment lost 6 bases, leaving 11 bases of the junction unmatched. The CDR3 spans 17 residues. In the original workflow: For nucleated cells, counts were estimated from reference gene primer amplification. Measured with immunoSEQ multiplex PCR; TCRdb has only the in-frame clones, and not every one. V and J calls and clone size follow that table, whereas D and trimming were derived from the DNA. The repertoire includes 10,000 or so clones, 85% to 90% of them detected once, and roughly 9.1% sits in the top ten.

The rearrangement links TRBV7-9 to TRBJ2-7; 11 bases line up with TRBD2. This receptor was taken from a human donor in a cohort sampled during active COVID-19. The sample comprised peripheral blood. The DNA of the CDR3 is TGTGCCAGCAGTTCTCCCAGGGTAGCGGGGGGGTCCTACGAGCAGTACTTC. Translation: CASSSPRVAGGSYEQYF.